The rows below give T cell receptor beta chains drawn from one sample of a study of T cell responses to AZD1222 COVID-19 vaccine. Assay used: immunoSEQ multiplex PCR; TCRdb lists only in-frame clones, some missing. The sample yields more than 85,000 clones, around 80% seen once. The sample was peripheral blood, taken on day 0 of AZD1222 vaccination. Receptor source: an adult in good health. The CDR3 runs from the conserved cysteine through the conserved F or W. The D gene is left open where the match is weak. Only some rows state a clone size, as once, few, many or a class for expanded clones.

size	D	V	J	CDR3	DNA
once	-	TRBV7-3	TRBJ1-1	CASSLLGFMNTEAFF	TGTGCCAGCAGCTTGTTGGGCTTCATGAACACTGAAGCTTTCTTT
few	-	TRBV7-9	TRBJ1-3	CASRSESTIYF	TGTGCCAGCAGATCGGAGTCCACCATATATTTT
-	TRBD1	TRBV10-1	TRBJ1-2	CASSKRQGALRLLGYTF	TGCGCCAGCAGTAAAAGACAGGGGGCGCTTAGGCTACTCGGCTACACCTTC
-	-	TRBV5-1	TRBJ2-7	CASSSPSLRDGKRKYEQYF	TGCGCCAGCAGCTCCCCATCACTCCGGGACGGAAAACGTAAATACGAGCAGTACTTC
-	-	TRBV5-1	TRBJ2-1	CASSLALIAGGEQFF	TGCGCCAGCAGCTTGGCCTTGATAGCTGGCGGTGAGCAGTTCTTC
-	TRBD1	TRBV30	TRBJ2-7	CAWTSGMGQWGRYEQYF	TGTGCCTGGACCTCCGGAATGGGACAGTGGGGGAGATACGAGCAGTACTTC
-	-	TRBV6-5	TRBJ1-1	CASSYFQGPEAFF	TGTGCCAGCAGTTACTTCCAGGGCCCTGAAGCTTTCTTT
-	TRBD1	TRBV29-1	TRBJ1-5	CSVAGTGGGDSNQPQHF	TGCAGCGTGGCTGGGACAGGGGGAGGGGATAGCAATCAGCCCCAGCATTTT
-	-	TRBV11-1	TRBJ2-5	CASSREVGIETQYF	TGTGCCAGCAGCCGCGAGGTGGGGATAGAGACCCAGTACTTC
-	-	TRBV6-2/TRBV6-3	TRBJ1-6	CASSYVRSSYNSPLHF	TGTGCCAGCAGTTACGTCAGGAGCTCCTATAATTCACCCCTCCACTTT
few	-	TRBV3-1/TRBV3-2	TRBJ1-1	CASSLMNTEAFF	TGTGCCAGCAGCCTTATGAACACTGAAGCTTTCTTT
-	-	TRBV2	TRBJ1-4	CASRRGEANEKLFF	TGTGCCAGCAGGAGGGGGGAGGCTAATGAAAAACTGTTTTTT
-	TRBD2	TRBV5-1	TRBJ2-7	CASSLAGGVSYEQYF	TGCGCCAGCAGCTTGGCCGGGGGGGTAAGCTACGAGCAGTACTTC
-	-	TRBV6-5	TRBJ1-1	CASSLTGTTEAFF	TGTGCCAGCAGCCTGACGGGAACAACTGAAGCTTTCTTT
-	-	TRBV9	TRBJ1-2	CASSPRDYHYGYTF	TGTGCCAGCAGCCCCCGGGATTACCACTATGGCTACACCTTC
once	TRBD1	TRBV6-5	TRBJ1-3	CASSSLSRGLGNTIYF	TGTGCCAGCAGTTCTCTTAGCAGGGGGCTTGGAAACACCATATATTTT
-	-	TRBV5-1	TRBJ1-1	CASSTLTGSTEAFF	TGCGCCAGCAGCACTTTAACAGGTAGCACTGAAGCTTTCTTT
-	TRBD1	TRBV27	TRBJ1-1	CASDFQTQGADTEAFF	TGTGCCAGCGACTTCCAAACCCAGGGGGCGGACACTGAAGCTTTCTTT
-	TRBD2	TRBV7-2	TRBJ2-2	CASSPGLAGTGELFF	TGTGCCAGCAGCCCCGGACTAGCGGGCACCGGGGAGCTGTTTTTT
-	-	TRBV29-1	TRBJ1-4	CSVADGSLNEKLFF	TGCAGCGTGGCTGACGGGTCGCTTAATGAAAAACTGTTTTTT
-	-	TRBV6-5	TRBJ1-1	CASSSPYTEAFF	TGTGCCAGCAGTTCCCCATACACTGAAGCTTTCTTT
-	TRBD1	TRBV5-5	TRBJ1-5	CASSSVVGDRDHQPQHF	TGTGCCAGCAGCTCCGTGGTCGGGGACAGGGATCATCAGCCCCAGCATTTT
-	-	TRBV9	TRBJ1-6	CASSVWGNSPLHF	TGTGCCAGCAGCGTGTGGGGGAATTCACCCCTCCACTTT
-	TRBD2	TRBV7-2	TRBJ2-4	CASSLMAGGPQNIQYF	TGTGCCAGCAGCCTGATGGCGGGGGGGCCCCAAAACATTCAGTACTTC
-	-	TRBV19	TRBJ1-2	CASQQRVRQDGYTF	TGTGCCAGTCAGCAACGGGTCCGTCAGGATGGCTACACCTTC
-	-	TRBV5-4	TRBJ1-1	CASSLGRGGFTEAFF	TGTGCCAGCAGCCTCGGCAGGGGAGGATTCACTGAAGCTTTCTTT
-	-	TRBV6-2/TRBV6-3	TRBJ1-2	CASSSGTVLTYGYTF	TGTGCCAGCAGTTCCGGGACGGTCCTGACTTATGGCTACACCTTC
once	-	TRBV29-1	TRBJ1-1	CSAEGQIRAEAFF	TGCAGCGCCGAAGGGCAGATTAGGGCTGAAGCTTTCTTT
-	-	TRBV6-2/TRBV6-3	TRBJ1-1	CASSYGPGLWNTEAFF	TGTGCCAGCAGTTACGGGCCGGGCCTATGGAACACTGAAGCTTTCTTT
-	-	TRBV19	TRBJ2-5	CASSPGLVGETQYF	TGTGCCAGTAGCCCTGGACTGGTTGGGGAGACCCAGTACTTC
-	TRBD1	TRBV7-3	TRBJ2-2	CASSLTDRAAGELFF	TGTGCCAGCAGCTTAACAGACAGGGCGGCCGGGGAGCTGTTTTTT
once	TRBD1	TRBV30	TRBJ1-1	CAWSVTGGMNTEAFF	TGTGCCTGGAGTGTTACAGGGGGCATGAACACTGAAGCTTTCTTT
-	TRBD1	TRBV5-1	TRBJ1-5	CASSLGTGGSGSNQPQHF	TGCGCCAGCAGCTTAGGGACAGGGGGGTCGGGGAGCAATCAGCCCCAGCATTTT
few	-	TRBV7-8	TRBJ2-2	CASSLARANTGELFF	TGTGCCAGCAGCCTCGCCCGGGCCAACACCGGGGAGCTGTTTTTT
-	TRBD1	TRBV6-5	TRBJ1-2	CASSSGTGVGYTF	TGTGCCAGCAGTTCCGGGACAGGGGTTGGCTACACCTTC
-	-	TRBV7-9	TRBJ1-5	CASSSQGGNQPQHF	TGTGCCAGCAGCTCCCAAGGTGGCAATCAGCCCCAGCATTTT
few	-	TRBV6-5	TRBJ1-5	CASSAGGNQPQHF	TGTGCCAGCAGCGCAGGGGGCAATCAGCCCCAGCATTTT
-	-	TRBV5-1	TRBJ1-1	CASSRDPMNTEAFF	TGCGCCAGCAGCAGGGATCCCATGAACACTGAAGCTTTCTTT
few	-	TRBV10-3	TRBJ1-5	CATQVGGSNQPQHF	TGTGCCACCCAGGTGGGGGGGAGCAATCAGCCCCAGCATTTT